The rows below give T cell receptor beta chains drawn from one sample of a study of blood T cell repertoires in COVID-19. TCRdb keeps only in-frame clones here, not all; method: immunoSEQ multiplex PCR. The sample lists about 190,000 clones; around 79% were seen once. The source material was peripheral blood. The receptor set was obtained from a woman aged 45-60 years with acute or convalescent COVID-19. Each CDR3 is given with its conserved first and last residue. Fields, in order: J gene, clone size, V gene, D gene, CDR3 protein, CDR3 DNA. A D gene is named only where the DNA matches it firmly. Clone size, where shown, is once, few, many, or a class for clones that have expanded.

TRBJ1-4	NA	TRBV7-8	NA	CASSWGRSTGSEKLFF	TGTGCCAGCAGTTGGGGGAGGAGCACGGGCAGTGAAAAACTGTTTTTT
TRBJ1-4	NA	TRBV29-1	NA	CSVGRGREKLFF	TGCAGCGTTGGCAGGGGACGAGAAAAACTGTTTTTT
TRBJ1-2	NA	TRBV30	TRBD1	CAWGGQSFYGYTF	TGTGCCTGGGGGGGACAGTCTTTCTATGGCTACACCTTC
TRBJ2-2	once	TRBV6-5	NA	CASSPGGAGELFF	TGTGCCAGCAGCCCCGGCGGAGCCGGGGAGCTGTTTTTT
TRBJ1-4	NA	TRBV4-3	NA	CASSQDRGNEKLFF	TGCGCCAGCAGCCAAGATCGGGGTAATGAAAAACTGTTTTTT
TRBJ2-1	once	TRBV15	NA	CATSRAGAGGGNEQFF	TGTGCCACCAGCAGAGCAGGAGCGGGTGGCGGCAATGAGCAGTTCTTC
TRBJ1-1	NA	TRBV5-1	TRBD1	CASSQDRGLLNTEAFF	TGCGCCAGCAGCCAGGACAGGGGGCTATTGAACACTGAAGCTTTCTTT
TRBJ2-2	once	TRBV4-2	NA	CASSRPGSLGGELFF	TGTGCCAGCAGCCGACCGGGGTCCCTAGGCGGGGAGCTGTTTTTT
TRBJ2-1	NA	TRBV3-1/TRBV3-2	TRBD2	CASSQDSGRPVSNEQFF	TGTGCCAGCAGCCAAGACAGCGGGAGGCCCGTGAGCAATGAGCAGTTCTTC
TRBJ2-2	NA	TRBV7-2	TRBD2	CASSPRLAGGPGELFF	TGTGCCAGCAGCCCCCGACTAGCGGGAGGACCCGGGGAGCTGTTTTTT
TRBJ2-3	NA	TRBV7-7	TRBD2	CASSQATSGGDTQYF	TGTGCTAGCAGCCAAGCAACTAGCGGGGGAGATACGCAGTATTTT
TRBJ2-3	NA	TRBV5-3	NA	CARSLGLGRDTQYF	TGTGCCAGAAGCTTGGGACTAGGCAGAGATACGCAGTATTTT
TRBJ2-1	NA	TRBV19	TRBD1	CASSRDRGDEQFF	TGTGCCAGTTCGCGGGACAGGGGAGATGAGCAGTTCTTC
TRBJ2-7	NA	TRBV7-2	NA	CASSSNSYEQYF	TGTGCCAGCAGCTCCAACAGTTACGAGCAGTACTTC